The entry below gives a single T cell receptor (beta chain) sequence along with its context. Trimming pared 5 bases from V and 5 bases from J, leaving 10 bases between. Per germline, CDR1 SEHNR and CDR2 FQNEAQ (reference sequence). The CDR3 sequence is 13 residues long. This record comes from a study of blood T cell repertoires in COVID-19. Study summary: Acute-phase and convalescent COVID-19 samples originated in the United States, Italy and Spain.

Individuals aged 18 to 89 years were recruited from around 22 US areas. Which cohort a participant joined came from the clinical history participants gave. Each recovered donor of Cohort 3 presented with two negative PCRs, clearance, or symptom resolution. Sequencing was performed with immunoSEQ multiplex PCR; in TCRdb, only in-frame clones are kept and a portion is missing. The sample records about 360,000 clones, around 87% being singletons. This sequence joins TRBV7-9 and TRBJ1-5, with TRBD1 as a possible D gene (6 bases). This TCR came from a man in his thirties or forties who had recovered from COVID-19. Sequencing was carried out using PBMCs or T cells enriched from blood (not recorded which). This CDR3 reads CASSRQEYQPQHF. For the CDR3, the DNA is TGTGCCAGCAGCCGACAGGAGTATCAGCCCCAGCATTTT.